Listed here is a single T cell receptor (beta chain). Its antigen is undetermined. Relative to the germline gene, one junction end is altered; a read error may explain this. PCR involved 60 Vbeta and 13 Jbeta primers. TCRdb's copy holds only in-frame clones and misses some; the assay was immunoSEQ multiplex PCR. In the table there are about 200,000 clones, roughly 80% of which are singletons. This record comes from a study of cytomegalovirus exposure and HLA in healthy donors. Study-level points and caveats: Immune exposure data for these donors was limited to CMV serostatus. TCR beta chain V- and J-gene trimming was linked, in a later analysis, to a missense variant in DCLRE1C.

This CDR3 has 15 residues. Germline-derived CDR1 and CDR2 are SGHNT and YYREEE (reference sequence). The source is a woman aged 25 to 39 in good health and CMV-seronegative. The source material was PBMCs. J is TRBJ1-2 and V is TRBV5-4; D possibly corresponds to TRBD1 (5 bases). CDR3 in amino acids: CASSLEGRAGYGYPF. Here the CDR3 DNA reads TGTGCCAGCAGCTTGGAGGGCAGGGCAGGCTATGGCTACCCCTTC.